A selection of T cell receptor beta chains follows, all from one sample in a study of blood T cell repertoires in COVID-19. TCRdb's table, derived via immunoSEQ multiplex PCR, lists solely in-frame clones and lacks some. The profile shows approximately 340,000 clones, around 88% of them singletons. Sequencing was done on a sample of peripheral blood. The receptors originated from a man aged 30 to 39 with active or convalescent COVID-19. Both conserved end residues are part of each CDR3. Fields, in order: J gene, CDR3 length, clone size, D gene, V gene, CDR3 protein, CDR3 DNA. D genes are given only for firm matches. Only part of the rows carry a size: once, few, many, or a class if the clone is expanded.

j_call: TRBJ2-7
cdr3_length: 13
clone_size: once
d_call: TRBD1
v_call: TRBV30
cdr3_aa: CAWSGQGYYEQYF
cdr3_nt: TGTGCCTGGAGTGGACAGGGTTACTACGAGCAGTACTTC

j_call: TRBJ1-1
cdr3_length: 11
clone_size: .
d_call: .
v_call: TRBV29-1
cdr3_aa: CSVPGAAEAFF
cdr3_nt: TGCAGCGTCCCCGGTGCGGCTGAAGCTTTCTTT

j_call: TRBJ2-7
cdr3_length: 11
clone_size: once
d_call: .
v_call: TRBV20-1
cdr3_aa: CSALFYYEQYF
cdr3_nt: TGCAGTGCTCTTTTTTACTACGAGCAGTACTTC

j_call: TRBJ1-5
cdr3_length: 15
clone_size: once
d_call: .
v_call: TRBV6-8
cdr3_aa: CASRSPRYSNQPQHF
cdr3_nt: TGTGCCAGCAGAAGCCCTCGTTATAGCAATCAGCCCCAGCATTTT

j_call: TRBJ2-3
cdr3_length: 12
clone_size: .
d_call: .
v_call: TRBV24-1
cdr3_aa: CATSRWADTQYF
cdr3_nt: TGTGCCACCAGCCGATGGGCCGATACGCAGTATTTT

j_call: TRBJ2-1
cdr3_length: 15
clone_size: few
d_call: TRBD2
v_call: TRBV9
cdr3_aa: CASSGSGGTNNEQFF
cdr3_nt: TGTGCCAGCAGCGGGAGCGGGGGGACAAACAATGAGCAGTTCTTC

j_call: TRBJ2-1
cdr3_length: 16
clone_size: .
d_call: TRBD2
v_call: TRBV6-4
cdr3_aa: CASSASGSGSYNEQFF
cdr3_nt: TGTGCCAGCAGTGCCAGCGGGAGTGGGTCCTACAATGAGCAGTTCTTC

j_call: TRBJ1-2
cdr3_length: 16
clone_size: .
d_call: TRBD1
v_call: TRBV7-9
cdr3_aa: CASSSEKGAPYYGYTF
cdr3_nt: TGTGCCAGCAGCTCCGAGAAGGGGGCCCCTTACTATGGCTACACCTTC

j_call: TRBJ1-2
cdr3_length: 13
clone_size: .
d_call: .
v_call: TRBV11-3
cdr3_aa: CASSSRGDYGYTF
cdr3_nt: TGTGCCAGCAGCTCCAGGGGAGACTATGGCTACACCTTC

j_call: TRBJ2-7
cdr3_length: 13
clone_size: .
d_call: .
v_call: TRBV28
cdr3_aa: CASSLGTFYEQYF
cdr3_nt: TGTGCCAGCAGTTTAGGGACTTTCTACGAGCAGTACTTC

j_call: TRBJ2-1
cdr3_length: 18
clone_size: .
d_call: TRBD2
v_call: TRBV4-2
cdr3_aa: CASSQDEAGGPVYNEQFF
cdr3_nt: TGTGCCAGCAGCCAAGATGAGGCGGGGGGGCCCGTCTACAATGAGCAGTTCTTC

j_call: TRBJ2-1
cdr3_length: 16
clone_size: once
d_call: TRBD2
v_call: TRBV5-1
cdr3_aa: CASSLDGAGVGNEQFF
cdr3_nt: TGCGCCAGCAGCTTGGACGGAGCGGGAGTGGGCAATGAGCAGTTCTTC

j_call: TRBJ1-1
cdr3_length: 11
clone_size: .
d_call: .
v_call: TRBV6-5
cdr3_aa: CASTYRVEAFF
cdr3_nt: TGTGCCAGCACCTACCGGGTTGAAGCTTTCTTT

j_call: TRBJ1-4
cdr3_length: 15
clone_size: few
d_call: .
v_call: TRBV15
cdr3_aa: CATSRDVTGIEKLFF
cdr3_nt: TGTGCCACCAGCAGAGATGTTACAGGGATTGAAAAACTGTTTTTT

j_call: TRBJ2-1
cdr3_length: 15
clone_size: once
d_call: TRBD2
v_call: TRBV5-1
cdr3_aa: CASSFGTSGRNEQFF
cdr3_nt: TGCGCCAGCAGCTTCGGGACTAGCGGGCGCAATGAGCAGTTCTTC

j_call: TRBJ2-7
cdr3_length: 13
clone_size: .
d_call: TRBD1
v_call: TRBV12-3/TRBV12-4
cdr3_aa: CASSPDRAAEQYF
cdr3_nt: TGTGCCAGCAGTCCGGACAGGGCTGCCGAGCAGTACTTC

j_call: TRBJ1-5
cdr3_length: 14
clone_size: .
d_call: .
v_call: TRBV4-3
cdr3_aa: CASSPRLVVQPQHF
cdr3_nt: TGCGCCAGCAGCCCCCGGTTAGTTGTTCAGCCCCAGCATTTT

j_call: TRBJ2-7
cdr3_length: 15
clone_size: .
d_call: TRBD2
v_call: TRBV9
cdr3_aa: CASSGPSGGLYEQYF
cdr3_nt: TGTGCCAGCAGCGGCCCTAGCGGGGGCCTCTACGAGCAGTACTTC

j_call: TRBJ2-3
cdr3_length: 15
clone_size: few
d_call: TRBD2
v_call: TRBV6-2/TRBV6-3
cdr3_aa: CASSSGTSGPDTQYF
cdr3_nt: TGTGCCAGCAGTTCCGGGACTAGCGGGCCAGATACGCAGTATTTT

j_call: TRBJ2-1
cdr3_length: 15
clone_size: .
d_call: .
v_call: TRBV5-4
cdr3_aa: CASSLGGRRVNEQFF
cdr3_nt: TGTGCCAGCAGCTTGGGTGGGAGAAGGGTCAATGAGCAGTTCTTC

j_call: TRBJ2-2
cdr3_length: 17
clone_size: once
d_call: TRBD2
v_call: TRBV5-4
cdr3_aa: CASSRGLAGVDTGELFF
cdr3_nt: TGTGCCAGCAGCAGGGGACTAGCGGGAGTAGACACCGGGGAGCTGTTTTTT

j_call: TRBJ2-3
cdr3_length: 15
clone_size: few
d_call: .
v_call: TRBV7-6
cdr3_aa: CASSSGGASTDTQYF
cdr3_nt: TGTGCCAGCAGCTCCGGGGGAGCTAGCACAGATACGCAGTATTTT

j_call: TRBJ1-1
cdr3_length: 15
clone_size: once
d_call: .
v_call: TRBV4-2
cdr3_aa: CASSQSGWEATEAFF
cdr3_nt: TGTGCCAGCAGCCAGAGCGGGTGGGAAGCCACTGAAGCTTTCTTT

j_call: TRBJ2-1
cdr3_length: 14
clone_size: .
d_call: .
v_call: TRBV6-5
cdr3_aa: CASSSAASGVGQFF
cdr3_nt: TGTGCCAGCAGTTCCGCAGCTTCCGGGGTGGGGCAGTTCTTC

j_call: TRBJ2-7
cdr3_length: 15
clone_size: .
d_call: TRBD1
v_call: TRBV7-2
cdr3_aa: CASSPEDRAIDEQYF
cdr3_nt: TGTGCCAGCAGCCCTGAAGACAGGGCAATCGACGAGCAGTACTTC

j_call: TRBJ1-5
cdr3_length: 15
clone_size: .
d_call: .
v_call: TRBV6-1
cdr3_aa: CASSEAPRGNQPQHF
cdr3_nt: TGTGCCAGCAGTGAGGCCCCGAGGGGCAATCAGCCCCAGCATTTT

j_call: TRBJ2-7
cdr3_length: 16
clone_size: few
d_call: TRBD2
v_call: TRBV5-4
cdr3_aa: CASSFGLAEIGYEQYF
cdr3_nt: TGTGCCAGCAGCTTTGGACTAGCCGAAATAGGCTACGAGCAGTACTTC

j_call: TRBJ2-3
cdr3_length: 15
clone_size: once
d_call: TRBD2
v_call: TRBV19
cdr3_aa: CASSMVAGLTDTQYF
cdr3_nt: TGTGCCAGTAGTATGGTAGCGGGACTCACAGATACGCAGTATTTT

j_call: TRBJ1-2
cdr3_length: 12
clone_size: .
d_call: .
v_call: TRBV2
cdr3_aa: CAGGPHGGGYTF
cdr3_nt: TGTGCCGGGGGCCCCCACGGTGGTGGCTACACCTTC

j_call: TRBJ1-6
cdr3_length: 13
clone_size: .
d_call: .
v_call: TRBV7-8
cdr3_aa: CASSIDRDSPLHF
cdr3_nt: TGTGCCAGCAGCATTGACAGAGACTCACCCCTCCACTTT

j_call: TRBJ2-3
cdr3_length: 14
clone_size: .
d_call: TRBD1
v_call: TRBV19
cdr3_aa: CASSFFTGADTQYF
cdr3_nt: TGTGCCAGTTCTTTTTTTACAGGGGCAGATACGCAGTATTTT

j_call: TRBJ2-1
cdr3_length: 17
clone_size: .
d_call: TRBD1
v_call: TRBV28
cdr3_aa: CASSWTHRGESYNEQFF
cdr3_nt: TGTGCCAGCAGTTGGACCCACAGGGGAGAGTCCTACAATGAGCAGTTCTTC

j_call: TRBJ2-3
cdr3_length: 14
clone_size: .
d_call: TRBD2
v_call: TRBV7-3
cdr3_aa: CASSPYGGEDTQYF
cdr3_nt: TGTGCCAGCAGCCCGTACGGGGGGGAAGATACGCAGTATTTT

j_call: TRBJ2-2
cdr3_length: 13
clone_size: .
d_call: .
v_call: TRBV30
cdr3_aa: CAWSVLVSGELFF
cdr3_nt: TGTGCCTGGAGTGTTCTCGTGTCCGGGGAGCTGTTTTTT

j_call: TRBJ1-1
cdr3_length: 14
clone_size: .
d_call: TRBD1
v_call: TRBV6-5
cdr3_aa: CASRMRDSNTEAFF
cdr3_nt: TGTGCCAGCCGAATGAGGGACAGCAACACTGAAGCTTTCTTT

j_call: TRBJ1-5
cdr3_length: 13
clone_size: .
d_call: .
v_call: TRBV7-9
cdr3_aa: CASSLGSTQPQHF
cdr3_nt: TGTGCCAGCAGCTTAGGGAGCACTCAGCCCCAGCATTTT

j_call: TRBJ1-5
cdr3_length: 14
clone_size: .
d_call: .
v_call: TRBV15
cdr3_aa: CATSRGRGNQPQHF
cdr3_nt: TGTGCCACCAGCAGAGGTCGCGGCAATCAGCCCCAGCATTTT

j_call: TRBJ2-1
cdr3_length: 15
clone_size: .
d_call: TRBD1
v_call: TRBV5-6
cdr3_aa: CATGDGTGYYNEQFF
cdr3_nt: TGTGCCACCGGGGATGGGACAGGGTACTACAATGAGCAGTTCTTC

j_call: TRBJ1-1
cdr3_length: 15
clone_size: .
d_call: .
v_call: TRBV5-4
cdr3_aa: CASSGMYTDTPEAFF
cdr3_nt: TGTGCCAGCAGCGGCATGTATACGGACACACCTGAAGCTTTCTTT

j_call: TRBJ1-1
cdr3_length: 16
clone_size: .
d_call: .
v_call: TRBV5-1
cdr3_aa: CASSLDLRGGNTEAFF
cdr3_nt: TGCGCCAGCAGCTTGGATCTACGGGGAGGGAACACTGAAGCTTTCTTT

j_call: TRBJ2-7
cdr3_length: 15
clone_size: .
d_call: TRBD1
v_call: TRBV4-1
cdr3_aa: CASSPGTVKSYEQYF
cdr3_nt: TGCGCCAGCAGCCCAGGGACAGTTAAATCCTACGAGCAGTACTTC

j_call: TRBJ1-1
cdr3_length: 15
clone_size: once
d_call: TRBD1
v_call: TRBV27
cdr3_aa: CASSPWTGAYTEAFF
cdr3_nt: TGTGCCAGCAGTCCGTGGACAGGGGCCTACACTGAAGCTTTCTTT

j_call: TRBJ2-1
cdr3_length: 15
clone_size: .
d_call: TRBD1
v_call: TRBV5-6
cdr3_aa: CASSLLDRGVDEQFF
cdr3_nt: TGTGCCAGCAGCTTGTTGGACAGGGGAGTGGATGAGCAGTTCTTC

j_call: TRBJ1-5
cdr3_length: 15
clone_size: .
d_call: .
v_call: TRBV7-9
cdr3_aa: CASSSSGSRGQPQHF
cdr3_nt: TGTGCCAGCAGCTCGTCCGGGAGCCGCGGGCAGCCCCAGCATTTT

j_call: TRBJ1-6
cdr3_length: 15
clone_size: many
d_call: .
v_call: TRBV27
cdr3_aa: CASSWGQSTNSPLHF
cdr3_nt: TGTGCCAGCAGTTGGGGGCAGTCCACCAATTCACCCCTCCACTTT

j_call: TRBJ2-4
cdr3_length: 15
clone_size: .
d_call: .
v_call: TRBV6-1
cdr3_aa: CASSEAAGTKNIQYF
cdr3_nt: TGTGCCAGCAGTGAAGCAGCAGGGACCAAAAACATTCAGTACTTC

j_call: TRBJ2-2
cdr3_length: 13
clone_size: .
d_call: TRBD1
v_call: TRBV7-2
cdr3_aa: CASRPGTAGELFF
cdr3_nt: TGTGCCAGCAGACCTGGGACAGCCGGGGAGCTGTTTTTT

j_call: TRBJ1-5
cdr3_length: 13
clone_size: few
d_call: .
v_call: TRBV29-1
cdr3_aa: CSVVGGTNQPQHF
cdr3_nt: TGCAGCGTTGTGGGGGGAACTAATCAGCCCCAGCATTTT

j_call: TRBJ1-2
cdr3_length: 12
clone_size: .
d_call: .
v_call: TRBV5-6
cdr3_aa: CASSLRNYGYTF
cdr3_nt: TGTGCCAGCAGCCTACGTAACTATGGCTACACCTTC

j_call: TRBJ1-1
cdr3_length: 14
clone_size: .
d_call: .
v_call: TRBV7-9
cdr3_aa: CASSLGGGAGEAFF
cdr3_nt: TGTGCCAGCAGCTTAGGAGGAGGGGCGGGTGAAGCTTTCTTT

j_call: TRBJ2-1
cdr3_length: 16
clone_size: .
d_call: TRBD1
v_call: TRBV7-3
cdr3_aa: CASSSRPGQGKNEQFF
cdr3_nt: TGTGCCAGCAGTTCGAGACCGGGACAGGGGAAGAATGAGCAGTTCTTC

j_call: TRBJ2-7
cdr3_length: 14
clone_size: .
d_call: TRBD2
v_call: TRBV6-6
cdr3_aa: CASSYDKRTSGKYF
cdr3_nt: TGTGCCAGCAGTTACGACAAACGGACTAGCGGGAAGTACTTC

j_call: TRBJ2-3
cdr3_length: 16
clone_size: .
d_call: TRBD2
v_call: TRBV9
cdr3_aa: CASRLGVGGGRDKQYF
cdr3_nt: TGTGCCAGCCGCCTCGGGGTAGGGGGCGGGAGGGACAAGCAGTATTTT

j_call: TRBJ2-1
cdr3_length: 15
clone_size: .
d_call: .
v_call: TRBV6-2/TRBV6-3
cdr3_aa: CASSYSSPGSNEQFF
cdr3_nt: TGTGCCAGCAGTTACTCTTCCCCCGGGAGTAATGAGCAGTTCTTC